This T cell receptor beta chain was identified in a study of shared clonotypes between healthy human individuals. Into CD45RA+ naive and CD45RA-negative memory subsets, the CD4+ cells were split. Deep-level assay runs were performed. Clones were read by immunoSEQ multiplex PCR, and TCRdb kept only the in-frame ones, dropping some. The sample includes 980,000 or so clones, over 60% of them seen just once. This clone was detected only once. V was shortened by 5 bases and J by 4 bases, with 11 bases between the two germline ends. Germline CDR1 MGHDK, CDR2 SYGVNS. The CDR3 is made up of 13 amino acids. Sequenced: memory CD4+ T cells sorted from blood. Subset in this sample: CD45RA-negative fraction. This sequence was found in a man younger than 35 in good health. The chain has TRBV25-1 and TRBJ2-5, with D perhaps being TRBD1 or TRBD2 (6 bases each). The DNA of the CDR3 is TGTGCCAGCAGTCCTCGGGGGCGAGAGACCCAGTACTTC. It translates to CASSPRGRETQYF.